This T cell receptor (beta chain) was recovered during a study of blood T cell repertoires in COVID-19. Overall study context: Whether acute or convalescent, the COVID-19 samples came from the United States, Italy and Spain. In each case, the material was cDNA or gDNA derived from T cells, B-cell-depleted T cells, or PBMCs.

Germline V CDR1 and CDR2: LNHDA, SQIVND (reference sequence). With 5 bases clipped from V and 5 bases from J, the junction kept 9 bases outside the gene matches. CDR3 size: 16 residues. As originally analysed: Researchers report that nucleated cell counts were estimated from reference gene primer amplification. Here immunoSEQ multiplex PCR was the method, and the copy in TCRdb shows in-frame clones only, minus some. That table furnishes V, J and clone size, whereas the DNA furnished D and trimming. The sample lists about 380,000 clones; around 89% were seen once. The V call is TRBV19, the J call TRBJ1-1, with 12 bases fitting TRBD1. The source material was peripheral blood. This sequence originates from a man aged 40-55 years with acute or convalescent COVID-19. DNA for the CDR3: TGTGCCAGTAGTCCCGGGACAGGGGGCTGGTTGACTGAAGCTTTCTTT. It is translated as CASSPGTGGWLTEAFF.